These 3 T cell receptor beta chains originate from one sample sequenced in a study of cytomegalovirus exposure and HLA in healthy donors (dated by TCRdb to about 2017). Library construction relied on the immunoSEQ multiplex PCR assay. For the multiplex PCR, a mixture combining 60 forward primers for TCR Vbeta segments and 13 reverse primers for TCR Jbeta segments was used. The table was pulled from immuneACCESS by TCRdb, which kept in-frame rearrangements only. Such tables lose some clones; where checked, under half of the loss comes from unresolved V genes, and the rest has no known cause. The sample contains about 100,000 clones, 76% of them found a single time. Over 3.5% of the sample lies in the top ten. Material: PBMCs. The receptors here all came from a man between 35 and 55 years old in good health and CMV-seronegative.

CDR3 protein: CASSLERGDEQYV. CDR3 bases: TGCGCCAGCAGCTTGGAACGGGGAGACGAGCAGTACGTC. J is TRBJ2-7 and V is TRBV5-1; the D gene is possibly TRBD2 (5 bases). The CDR3 spans 13 residues. Trimming took off 0 bases at V and 5 bases at J, with 9 bases between the two ends. The V gene's germline CDR1 is SGHRS and CDR2 YFSETQ.

This rearrangement joins TRBV6-5 to TRBJ2-1; 8 nucleotides align to TRBD2. V was clipped by 5 bases and J by 6 bases; unmatched bases: 9. CDR1 MNHEY and CDR2 SVGAGI come from the germline V gene. This CDR3 comprises 15 residues. The CDR3 protein is CASSPSGLVSNEQFF. The DNA of the CDR3 is TGTGCCAGCAGTCCCTCGGGACTAGTAAGCAATGAGCAGTTCTTC.

This clone was observed a few times. The J gene is TRBJ2-5, the V gene TRBV7-8; D is perhaps TRBD2 (6 bases). Germline CDR1 reads SGHVS; CDR2 reads FQNEAQ. The V and J ends lost 0 bases and 4 bases respectively, with 18 bases between them. This CDR3 region has 17 residues. The CDR3 is CASSLAPRGRQGETQYF. DNA for the CDR3: TGTGCCAGCAGCTTAGCACCTCGTGGGAGGCAAGGAGAGACCCAGTACTTC.